This TCR beta chain appears in the sequencing data of a study of T-cell memory formation after mild COVID-19. Study-wide findings and caveats: The study found balanced CD4/CD8 in clones contracting day 15 to 85 and a CD4+ lean in later expanders. Shrinking CD4+ clones resided mostly in CM and EM, and CD8+ ones in EMRA.

In regard to this clonotype: Its matching antigen is unknown.

Researchers used 5'RACE with constant-segment primers to make TCR alpha and TCR beta cDNA libraries that carry sample barcodes and UMIs. TCRdb called the 5' RACE reads again in MiXCR, with one record for every CDR3 protein. The table has around 340,000 distinct CDR3 sequences, about an eighth seen once. J was trimmed by 4 bases and V by 5 bases; bases with no gene match: 10. This CDR3 comprises 17 residues. Germline-derived CDR1 and CDR2 are MNHEY and SMNVEV (reference sequence). The chain has TRBV27 and TRBJ2-3, with 12 bases lining up with TRBD2. The clonotype was recovered from a man aged 18 to 35 who had mild COVID-19 (a few samples of this study predate the infection). Cell type and time point are not known. Sequencing used PBMCs or a T cell subset sorted from them (not recorded which). The chain's CDR3 is CASSPRLAGGHPDTQYF. The CDR3 DNA sequence: TGTGCCAGCAGTCCTCGCCTAGCGGGGGGGCATCCAGATACGCAGTATTTT.